The 13 T cell receptor beta chains below come from one sample, sequenced in a study of response to subunit inactivated influenza vaccine. MiXCR was run by TCRdb on the RT-PCR reads, yielding one entry per CDR3 protein. The repertoire holds 150,000 to 200,000 distinct CDR3 sequences, with approximately 12% as singletons. The sample consisted of CD8+ T cells sorted from PBMCs, taken roughly 24 months after vaccination. Receptors were obtained from a man aged 50 to 75 who received an inactivated influenza vaccine.

This clonotype was observed a few times. The chain joins TRBV6-5 to TRBJ2-7; D uncertain. Germline CDR1 reads MNHEY; CDR2 reads SVGAGI. This CDR3 region has 11 residues. V was shortened by 10 bases and J by 7 bases, with 14 bases between the two germline ends. The CDR3 sequence is CATLKGGEQYF. CDR3 coding DNA: TGTGCCACGCTCAAGGGTGGAGAGCAGTACTTC.

This clonotype was observed a handful of times. The chain has TRBV7-6 and TRBJ2-5; D not resolved. CDR3 length: 13 amino acids. V shed 3 bases and J shed 2 bases, with 7 bases lying between them. Looked up from germline, CDR1 is SGHVS and CDR2 is FNYEAQ. CDR3 coding DNA: TGTGCCAGCAGCTTGGTGAATCAAGAGACCCAGTACTTC. Translation: CASSLVNQETQYF.

This clonotype was found a few times. The chain couples TRBV5-1 to TRBJ2-4, with 9 bases lining up with TRBD1. Trimming at V came to 4 bases and at J to 1 base, leaving 9 bases not matched to a gene. In germline, CDR1 is SGHRS, CDR2 YFSETQ. CDR3 length: 17 amino acids. Written as DNA, the CDR3 is TGCGCCAGCAGCCAATACCGGGACAGGGATGCCAAAAACATTCAGTACTTC. It yields the protein CASSQYRDRDAKNIQYF.

This clonotype appeared a few times. This rearrangement joins TRBV5-6 to TRBJ2-5; TRBD2 agrees at 8 bases. Germline V lookup: CDR1 SGHDT, CDR2 YYEEEE. Trimming at V came to 7 bases and at J to 1 base, leaving 12 bases not matched to a gene. The CDR3 sequence is 16 residues long. The CDR3, as DNA: TGTGCCAGCGGAACCAACCCGGGACTAGGCCAAGAGACCCAGTACTTC. Translation: CASGTNPGLGQETQYF. The full variable domain, its missing parts supplied by reference TRBV5-6 and TRBJ2-5, is DAGVTQSPTHLIKTRGQQVTLRCSPKSGHDTVSWYQQALGQGPQFIFQYYEEEERQRGNFPDRFSGHQFPNYSSELNVNALLLGDSALYLCASGTNPGLGQETQYFGPGTRLLVL.

This rearrangement joins TRBV27 to TRBJ2-5; D is ambiguous. V lost 5 bases and J 7 bases, leaving 14 bases between the germline ends. Germline V gene sequence: CDR1 MNHEY, CDR2 SMNVEV (reference sequence). The CDR3 spans 13 residues. The chain's CDR3 is CASSAYEWGTQYF. For the CDR3, the DNA is TGTGCCAGCAGTGCTTATGAATGGGGGACCCAGTACTTC.

The chain uses TRBV13 and TRBJ2-2, with 7 bases lining up with TRBD1. This CDR3 is built from 15 residues. CDR1 is PRHDT and CDR2 is FYEKMQ in the germline V gene (reference sequence). After removal of 2 bases from V and 1 base from J, the junction contained 1 base not matched to a gene. This CDR3 reads CASSLTGVNTGELFF. The CDR3 DNA follows: TGTGCCAGCAGCTTAACAGGGGTGAACACCGGGGAGCTGTTTTTT.

The CDR3 bases are TGTGCCAGTACCCAGACAGGGACGAACGGGGAGCTGTTTTTT. This codes for CASTQTGTNGELFF. The rearrangement joins TRBV19 to TRBJ2-2; the match to TRBD1 covers 7 bases. CDR3 length: 14 residues. In germline, CDR1 is LNHDA, CDR2 SQIVND (reference sequence). With V trimmed by 7 bases and J by 7 bases, 9 bases remained unmatched.

In its sample, this clonotype was seen a few times. This chain connects TRBV7-9 to TRBJ2-7, with 11 bases matching TRBD1. CDR3 length: 14 amino acids. V was clipped by 1 base and J by 5 bases; unmatched bases: 1. Germline values: CDR1 SEHNR, CDR2 FQNEAQ (reference sequence). The CDR3 loop reads CASSLVDRGHEQYF. DNA of the CDR3: TGTGCCAGCAGCTTAGTGGACAGGGGGCACGAGCAGTACTTC.

The table lists this clonotype with a few counts. The V gene is TRBV6-5, the J gene TRBJ2-1; D ambiguous. From germline, CDR1 is MNHEY and CDR2 SVGAGI. There are 16 residues in the CDR3. The ends were cut back, 7 bases at V and 5 bases at J, with 21 bases in the middle. CDR3 nucleotides: TGTGCCAGCATTAACACGCGCCTGGGCAGCCACAATGAGCAGTTCTTC. This sequence encodes CASINTRLGSHNEQFF.

The chain joins TRBV29-1 to TRBJ1-1, with 8 bases matching TRBD1. This CDR3 contains 14 residues. The V segment lost 4 bases and the J segment 0 bases; nucleotides outside the gene matches: 4. Germline-derived CDR1 and CDR2 are SQVTM and ANQGSEA. This CDR3 is CSVAWTGMNTEAFF. The CDR3 DNA sequence: TGCAGCGTTGCCTGGACAGGGATGAACACTGAAGCTTTCTTT.

The gene calls are TRBV4-1 and TRBJ2-7; TRBD2 matches 12 bases. In germline, CDR1 is MGHRA, CDR2 YSYEKL. The CDR3 has 14 amino acids. The trim removed 11 bases at V and 7 bases at J, leaving 12 bases unmatched. The CDR3 nucleotides read TGCGCCTCATCGGCTAGCGGGGGGGCGAAGGAGCAGTACTTC. This translates into CASSASGGAKEQYF.

The genes are TRBV28 and TRBJ2-7, with 15 bases that match TRBD2. J was trimmed by 0 bases and V by 1 base; bases with no gene match: 7. The CDR3 is made up of 19 amino acids. Germline CDR1 is MDHEN and CDR2 is SYDVKM. CDR3 loop: CASSLFPGTSGGSSYEQYF. The CDR3 DNA reads as TGTGCCAGCAGTTTATTCCCCGGGACTAGCGGGGGGAGCTCCTACGAGCAGTACTTC.

The genes are TRBV20-1 and TRBJ2-1, with 10 bases aligning to TRBD2. This CDR3 is built from 15 residues. The ends lost 1 base at V and 7 bases at J; junction bases unmatched: 7. Germline V CDR1 and CDR2: DFQATT, SNEGSKA (reference sequence). DNA for the CDR3: TGCAGTGCTAGAGCACTAGCGGGGAAGGTAAATGAGCAGTTCTTC. Translation: CSARALAGKVNEQFF.